This T cell receptor beta chain is from a study of graft-versus-host responses after intestinal transplantation. Study overall: Among the recipients, all got anti-thymocyte globulin induction and then tacrolimus and steroids for around 3 years.

Worth noting for this clone: Its antigen is not known.

V lost 0 bases, J lost 7 bases, and 2 bases stayed unmatched. The germline V gene encodes CDR1 GTSNPN and CDR2 SVGIG (reference sequence). The length of the CDR3 is 13 residues. The method was immunoSEQ multiplex PCR; TCRdb's version includes in-frame clones alone and lacks a portion of them. The sample includes around 99,000 clones, more than 85% seen only once; the top ten take roughly 2%. Source: unstimulated CD8+ T cells sorted from spleen or lymph node cells, taken before intestinal transplant. The source is a human donor who received an intestinal transplant. The chain uses TRBV30 and TRBJ2-1; the match to TRBD2 covers 8 bases. The CDR3 DNA is TGTGCCTGGAGTGTACGGGGGGGTAATGAGCAGTTCTTC. Its protein is CAWSVRGGNEQFF.